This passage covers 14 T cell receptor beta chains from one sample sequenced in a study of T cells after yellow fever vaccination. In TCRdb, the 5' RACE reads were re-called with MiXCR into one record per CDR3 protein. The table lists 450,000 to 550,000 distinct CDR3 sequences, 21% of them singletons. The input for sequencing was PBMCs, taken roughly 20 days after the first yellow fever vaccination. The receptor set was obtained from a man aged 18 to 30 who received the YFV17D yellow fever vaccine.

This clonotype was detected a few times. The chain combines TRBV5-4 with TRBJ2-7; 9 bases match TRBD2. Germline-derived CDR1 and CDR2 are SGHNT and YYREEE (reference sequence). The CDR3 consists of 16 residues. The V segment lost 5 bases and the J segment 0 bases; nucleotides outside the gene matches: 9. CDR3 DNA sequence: TGTGCCAGCAGTCGCGGAGCGGGGGGAACCTCCTACGAGCAGTACGTC. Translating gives CASSRGAGGTSYEQYV.

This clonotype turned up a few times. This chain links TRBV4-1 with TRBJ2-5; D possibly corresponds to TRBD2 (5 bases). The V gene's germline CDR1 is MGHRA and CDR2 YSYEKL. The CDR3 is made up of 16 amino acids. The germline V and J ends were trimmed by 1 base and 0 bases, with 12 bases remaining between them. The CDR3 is CASSQARGMYQETQYF. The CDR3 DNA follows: TGCGCCAGCAGCCAAGCCCGGGGAATGTACCAAGAGACCCAGTACTTC.

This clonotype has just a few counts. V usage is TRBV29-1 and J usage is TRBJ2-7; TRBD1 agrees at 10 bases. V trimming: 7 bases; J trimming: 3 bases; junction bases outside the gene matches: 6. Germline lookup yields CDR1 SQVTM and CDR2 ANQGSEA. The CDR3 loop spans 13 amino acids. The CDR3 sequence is CSARQGAGYEQYF. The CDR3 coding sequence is TGCAGCGCTCGACAGGGGGCCGGCTACGAGCAGTACTTC.

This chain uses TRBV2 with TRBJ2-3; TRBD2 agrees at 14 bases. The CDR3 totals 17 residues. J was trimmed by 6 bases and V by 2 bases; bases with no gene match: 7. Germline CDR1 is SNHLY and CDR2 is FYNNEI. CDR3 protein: CASSEMEGLAGADTQYF. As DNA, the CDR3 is TGTGCCAGCAGTGAAATGGAGGGACTAGCGGGGGCTGATACGCAGTATTTT.

The CDR3 nucleotides are TGCGCCAGCAGCCACGGGGGGGTAGGTTTGAATGAGCAGTTCTTC. It codes for CASSHGGVGLNEQFF. The chain has TRBV5-1 and TRBJ2-1; TRBD2 aligns across 8 bases. Germline V gene data show CDR1 as SGHRS and CDR2 as YFSETQ. V shed 4 bases, J shed 7 bases, and the junction held 10 bases outside the gene matches. The CDR3 extends over 15 amino acids.

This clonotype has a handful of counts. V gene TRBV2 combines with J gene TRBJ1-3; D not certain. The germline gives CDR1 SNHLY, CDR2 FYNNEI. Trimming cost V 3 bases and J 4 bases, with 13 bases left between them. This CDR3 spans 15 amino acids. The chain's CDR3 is CASSETRVPGNTIYF. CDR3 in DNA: TGTGCCAGCAGTGAGACGCGGGTTCCCGGAAACACCATATATTTT.

This CDR3 reads CASSSHFSTNYGYTF. The CDR3 coding sequence is TGTGCCAGCAGCTCGCACTTCTCCACTAACTATGGCTACACCTTC. The chain couples TRBV7-2 to TRBJ1-2; no definite D call. Germline V gene lookup returns CDR1 SGHTA and CDR2 FQGNSA. Trimming took off 4 bases at V and 0 bases at J, with 12 bases between the two ends. CDR3 length equals 15 residues.

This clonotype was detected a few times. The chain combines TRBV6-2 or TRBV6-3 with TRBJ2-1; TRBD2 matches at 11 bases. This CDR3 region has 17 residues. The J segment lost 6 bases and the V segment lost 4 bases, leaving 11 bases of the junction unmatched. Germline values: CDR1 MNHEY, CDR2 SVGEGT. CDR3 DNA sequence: TGTGCCAGCAGTTTTCTTAGGGTAGCGGGGGGGTCCAATGAGCAGTTCTTC. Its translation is CASSFLRVAGGSNEQFF.

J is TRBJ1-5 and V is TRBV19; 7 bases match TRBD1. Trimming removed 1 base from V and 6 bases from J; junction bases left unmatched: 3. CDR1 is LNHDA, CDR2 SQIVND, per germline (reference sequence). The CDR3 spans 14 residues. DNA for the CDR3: TGTGCCAGTAGTATAGCTAGGGGGCTTCAGCCCCAGCATTTT. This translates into CASSIARGLQPQHF.

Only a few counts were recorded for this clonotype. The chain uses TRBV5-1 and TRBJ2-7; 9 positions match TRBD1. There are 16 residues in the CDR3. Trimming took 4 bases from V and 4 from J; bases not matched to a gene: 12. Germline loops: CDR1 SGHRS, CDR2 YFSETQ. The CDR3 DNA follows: TGCGCCAGCAGCCCGACTGGGACAGGGTTTTTTTACGAGCAGTACGTC. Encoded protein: CASSPTGTGFFYEQYV.

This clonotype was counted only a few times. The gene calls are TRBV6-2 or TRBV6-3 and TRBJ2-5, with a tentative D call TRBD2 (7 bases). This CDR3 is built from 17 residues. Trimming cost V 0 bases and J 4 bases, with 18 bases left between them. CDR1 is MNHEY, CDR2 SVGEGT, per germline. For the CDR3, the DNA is TGTGCCAGCAGTTACTCAGGTTTGGGGGGGGGCCGAGAGACCCAGTACTTC. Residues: CASSYSGLGGGRETQYF.

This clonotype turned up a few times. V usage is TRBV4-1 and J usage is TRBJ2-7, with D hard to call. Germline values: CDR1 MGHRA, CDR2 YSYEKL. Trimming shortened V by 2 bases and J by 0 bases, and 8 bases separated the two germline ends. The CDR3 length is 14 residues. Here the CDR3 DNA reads TGCGCCAGCAGCCAAATGCACGGCTCCTACGAGCAGTACGTC. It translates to CASSQMHGSYEQYV.

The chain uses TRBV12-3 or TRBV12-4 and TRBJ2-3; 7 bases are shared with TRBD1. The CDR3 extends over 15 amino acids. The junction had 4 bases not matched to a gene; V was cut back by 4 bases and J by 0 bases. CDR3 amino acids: CASSSRTGSTDTQYF. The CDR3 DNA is TGTGCCAGCAGTTCTCGGACAGGTAGCACAGATACGCAGTATTTT.

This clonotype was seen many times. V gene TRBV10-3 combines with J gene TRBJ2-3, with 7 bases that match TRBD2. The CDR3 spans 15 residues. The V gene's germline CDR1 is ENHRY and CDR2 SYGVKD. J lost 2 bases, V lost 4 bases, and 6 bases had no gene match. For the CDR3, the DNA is TGTGCCATCAGTGTTGGCGGGGGATACACAGATACGCAGTATTTT. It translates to CAISVGGGYTDTQYF.